This T cell receptor (beta chain) was obtained from a study of post-analysis software for immune sequencing data. Study-level information: Recorded disease courses covered relapsing-remitting, secondary progressive and progressive-relapsing multiple sclerosis. Some patients had no subtype annotation.

With V trimmed by 4 bases and J by 2 bases, 3 bases remained unmatched. The germline gives CDR1 SQVTM, CDR2 ANQGSEA. This CDR3 has 13 residues. The authors incorporated unique molecular identifiers into the TCR beta cDNA libraries. TCRdb ran MiXCR on the PCR reads and lists one entry per CDR3 protein. Found here are hundreds of thousands of distinct CDR3 sequences, 25% to 30% of them singletons; the top ten hold more than 0.55%. Broader study findings: By F measure, samples from a shared preparation batch strongly co-clustered. The five TRBV segments detected at higher frequency in patients than in controls included TRBV5-6, TRBV5-1 and TRBV20-1. Significantly decreased normalized Chao1 diversity was recorded for multiple sclerosis patients relative to controls.

This clonotype was counted ten times or more. Its antigen remains unknown. The source material was blood. The genes are TRBV29-1 and TRBJ2-3; 7 positions agree with TRBD2. The sequence came from a girl aged 5-17 years with multiple sclerosis. The CDR3: CSVAWDYTDTQYF. The CDR3 DNA reads as TGCAGCGTTGCATGGGACTACACAGATACGCAGTATTTT.